The clone carrying this T cell receptor (beta chain) has a handful of counts. Its target is unknown. This entry is derived from a study of response to subunit inactivated influenza vaccine. Study observations and caveats: Each seasonal influenza vaccination recruits few new T cells, the authors suggested.

Per germline, CDR1 SEHNR and CDR2 FQNEAQ (reference sequence). Germline trimming cut 4 bases from V and 5 bases from J; bases unmatched to any gene: 0. CDR3 size: 14 residues. TCRdb reanalysed the RT-PCR reads using MiXCR and keeps one entry per CDR3 protein. The sample contains around 200,000 distinct CDR3 sequences, 13% to 15% of which appear only once. This chain links TRBV7-9 with TRBJ2-1; 12 bases map to TRBD2. The source of this sequence is a man aged 45-65 years who received an inactivated influenza vaccine. The source was CD8+ T cells sorted from PBMCs, collected more than 4 days after vaccination. The chain's CDR3 is CASSSSGGDNEQFF. CDR3 nucleotide sequence: TGTGCCAGCAGCTCTAGCGGGGGGGACAATGAGCAGTTCTTC.